The 32 T cell receptor beta chains presented below share a single source sample, sequenced in a study of naive and memory T cell subsets. Two oligonucleotides, mixed equimolar, formed the beta constant-region primer covering TRBC1 and TRBC2. The ligated cDNA underwent four PCR rounds using SP2 and nested alpha and beta constant-region primers. One entry per CDR3 protein results from TCRdb running MiXCR on the UMI-ligation and nested PCR reads. This sample has 100,000 to 150,000 distinct CDR3 sequences, with 36% found just once. Source material: central memory CD4+ T cells from blood. Receptors originate from a human donor in good health.

This chain joins TRBV27 and TRBJ1-6; the D gene is possibly TRBD1 (5 bases). Germline V lookup: CDR1 MNHEY, CDR2 SMNVEV (reference sequence). Trimming pared 3 bases from V and 10 bases from J, leaving 13 bases between. CDR3 length equals 14 residues. CDR3 bases: TGTGCCAGCAGTTTCGGCAGGGCTGTATCACCCCTCCACTTT. It encodes CASSFGRAVSPLHF.

The CDR3 bases are TGCAGCGTTGGGGCTAGCGGGAGCGCGGAGACCCAGTACTTC. It translates to CSVGASGSAETQYF. The chain is built from TRBV29-1 and TRBJ2-5, with 10 bases fitting TRBD2. The CDR3 is 14 amino acids. Germline CDR1 reads SQVTM; CDR2 reads ANQGSEA. Trimming removed 4 bases from V and 5 bases from J; junction bases left unmatched: 7. The full variable domain, completed using reference TRBV29-1 and TRBJ2-5, is SAVISQKPSRDICQRGTSLTIQCQVDSQVTMMFWYRQQPGQSLTLIATANQGSEATYESGFVIDKFPISRPNLTFSTLTVSNMSPEDSSIYLCSVGASGSAETQYFGPGTRLLVL.

For the CDR3, the DNA is TGTGCCAGCAGCTTATTTCTGCGGTACACCGGGGAGCTGTTTTTT. It codes for CASSLFLRYTGELFF. This chain joins TRBV7-9 and TRBJ2-2; D remains unclear. Trimming took off 2 bases at V and 3 bases at J, with 10 bases between the two ends. Germline CDR1 and CDR2: SEHNR and FQNEAQ (reference sequence). CDR3 size: 15 residues.

This clonotype was observed a handful of times. This chain joins TRBV7-3 and TRBJ2-2; D unclear. Trimming pared 1 base from V and 8 bases from J, leaving 8 bases between. Germline V lookup: CDR1 SGHTA, CDR2 FQGTGA. CDR3 length: 13 amino acids. CDR3: CASSLMRAGELFF. Here the CDR3 DNA reads TGTGCCAGCAGCTTAATGCGAGCGGGGGAGCTGTTTTTT. Variable domain in full (rest from reference TRBV7-3 and TRBJ2-2): GAGVSQTPSNKVTEKGKYVELRCDPISGHTALYWYRQSLGQGPEFLIYFQGTGAADDSGLPNDRFFAVRPEGSVSTLKIQRTERGDSAVYLCASSLMRAGELFFGEGSRLTVL.

This clonotype has just one count. V gene TRBV29-1 combines with J gene TRBJ1-1, with 7 bases aligning to TRBD1. The CDR3 has 15 amino acids. Trimming took 5 bases from V and 0 from J; bases not matched to a gene: 9. Germline V gene data show CDR1 as SQVTM and CDR2 as ANQGSEA. For the CDR3, the DNA is TGCAGCGTTTGCCCTAGGACAGGCTTGAACACTGAAGCTTTCTTT. Residues: CSVCPRTGLNTEAFF.

The chain joins TRBV7-2 to TRBJ2-7; TRBD2 agrees at 7 bases. Germline lookup yields CDR1 SGHTA and CDR2 FQGNSA. Trimming cost V 4 bases and J 0 bases; bases outside gene matches: 3. The CDR3 extends over 14 amino acids. CDR3 nucleotide sequence: TGTGCCAGCAGCTCTGGACTAGTCTCCTACGAGCAGTACTTC. Translated, it gives CASSSGLVSYEQYF.

V is TRBV12-3 or TRBV12-4 and J is TRBJ1-5; TRBD1 might be the D (5 bases). The CDR3 runs 17 residues. The V gene lost 0 bases and the J gene lost 2 bases, with 14 bases spanning the gap. DNA of the CDR3: TGTGCCAGCAGTTTAGCGCTTGGCAGGGTAGGCAATCAGCCCCAGCATTTT. Translated: CASSLALGRVGNQPQHF.

This clonotype has only a few counts. The chain couples TRBV11-2 to TRBJ2-5; no clear D gene. CDR1 and CDR2 (germline): SGHAT, FQNNGV. The CDR3 has 16 residues. V was pared by 1 base and J by 1 base, with 13 bases between. CDR3: CASSLGIQRSQETQYF. DNA for the CDR3: TGTGCCAGCAGCTTAGGAATACAGAGGAGCCAAGAGACCCAGTACTTC.

The chain has TRBV20-1 and TRBJ1-1; 8 nucleotides align to TRBD1. V lost 7 bases, J lost 10 bases, and 23 bases stayed unmatched. The CDR3 runs to 16 residues. CDR1 DFQATT and CDR2 SNEGSKA come from the germline V gene (reference sequence). The CDR3 DNA sequence: TGCAGTGTCCTCGGGACAGGCAGGATTAAAAACCCCCCAGCTTTCTTT. Translated, it gives CSVLGTGRIKNPPAFF.

V usage is TRBV20-1 and J usage is TRBJ1-1, with 9 bases fitting TRBD1. Germline CDR1 and CDR2: DFQATT and SNEGSKA (reference sequence). The CDR3 covers 15 residues. V was pared by 5 bases and J by 0 bases, with 7 bases of the junction left unmatched. The CDR3 is CSAGQGRGMNTEAFF. The CDR3 region has the DNA TGCAGTGCTGGACAGGGGCGGGGGATGAACACTGAAGCTTTCTTT.

This clonotype was counted at least ten times. The chain employs TRBV20-1 and TRBJ2-1, with unresolved D. Per germline, CDR1 DFQATT and CDR2 SNEGSKA (reference sequence). This CDR3 has 10 amino acids. The V end was cut by 5 bases, the J end by 5 bases, with 4 bases between. In DNA form, the CDR3 reads TGCAGTGCTCTGCACAATGAGCAGTTCTTC. Protein sequence: CSALHNEQFF.

The table lists this clonotype with a few counts. The rearrangement uses TRBV12-3 or TRBV12-4 and TRBJ1-1; D unclear. This CDR3 has 14 amino acids. V was shortened by 7 bases and J by 0 bases, with 12 bases between the two germline ends. This chain's CDR3 is CASNHRRMNTEAFF. The CDR3 bases are TGTGCCAGCAACCATCGGAGAATGAACACTGAAGCTTTCTTT.

This clonotype occurred a few times. The CDR3 DNA is TGTGCCAGTAGTCCATCAACTTGGGGATGGGCCGGGGAGCTGTTTTTT. It is translated as CASSPSTWGWAGELFF. This chain joins TRBV6-5 and TRBJ2-2, with D hard to call. Trimming left V 9 bases short and J 6 bases short, with 23 bases between. From germline, CDR1 is MNHEY and CDR2 SVGAGI. CDR3 length: 16 amino acids.

V usage is TRBV5-1 and J usage is TRBJ2-7; a possible D gene is TRBD1 (6 bases). V dropped 4 bases and J dropped 4 bases, with 15 bases sitting between them. From germline, CDR1 is SGHRS and CDR2 YFSETQ. The CDR3 consists of 14 residues. CDR3 bases: TGCGCCAGCAGCATCCACCGGGACACGTACGAGCAGTACTTC. Protein: CASSIHRDTYEQYF.

CDR3: CASGYGTDNSPLHF. Written as DNA, the CDR3 is TGTGCCAGCGGATACGGGACAGATAATTCACCCCTCCACTTT. The V call is TRBV28, the J call TRBJ1-6, with 7 bases aligning to TRBD1. Per the germline V gene, CDR1 is MDHEN and CDR2 is SYDVKM. V lost 8 bases and J lost 5; bases outside the gene matches: 6. This CDR3 contains 14 residues.

This chain links TRBV12-3 or TRBV12-4 with TRBJ1-5; 9 bases map to TRBD1. V lost 3 bases and J lost 5; bases outside the gene matches: 5. CDR3 length equals 15 residues. CDR3 coding DNA: TGTGCCAGCAGTTTGGGACAGGGAAGGGATCAGCCCCAGCATTTT. This sequence encodes CASSLGQGRDQPQHF.

The CDR3 nucleotides read TGTGCCAGCAGTAAGCCCGGGGCGAATTCACCCCTCCACTTT. This sequence encodes CASSKPGANSPLHF. The rearrangement joins TRBV6-2 or TRBV6-3 to TRBJ1-6; maybe TRBD1 (5 bases). The CDR3 consists of 14 residues. V lost 5 bases and J lost 7, with 12 bases in between. Germline V lookup: CDR1 MNHEY, CDR2 SVGEGT.

This clonotype was observed a few times. The rearrangement links TRBV3-1 to TRBJ2-1; D remains unclear. Germline CDR1 LGHDT, CDR2 YNNKEL (reference sequence). V was cut by 11 bases and J by 6 bases, with 17 bases left in between. The length of the CDR3 is 13 residues. CDR3 sequence (DNA): TGTGCCTCGCAAAATGGGGTTTCCAATGAGCAGTTCTTC. This gives the protein CASQNGVSNEQFF.

This chain connects TRBV9 to TRBJ2-6, with D uncertain. The CDR3 totals 15 residues. Germline lookup yields CDR1 SGDLS and CDR2 YYNGEE. The ends were cut back, 0 bases at V and 4 bases at J, with 8 bases in the middle. The CDR3 reads CASSVGRTGANVLTF. CDR3 in DNA: TGTGCCAGCAGCGTAGGAAGGACCGGGGCCAACGTCCTGACTTTC.

In its sample, this clonotype was seen many times. CDR3 in amino acids: CASSPDRGKLFF. DNA of the CDR3: TGCGCCAGCAGCCCCGACAGGGGTAAGCTGTTTTTT. The chain employs TRBV5-1 and TRBJ2-2, with TRBD1 matching 8 bases. Germline-derived CDR1 and CDR2 are SGHRS and YFSETQ. J lost 12 bases, V lost 4 bases, and 5 bases had no gene match. This CDR3 has 12 residues.

The chain links TRBV6-5 to TRBJ1-5, with 7 bases matching TRBD1. The V and J ends lost 6 bases and 0 bases, in that order; junction bases with no gene match: 8. The CDR3 runs to 16 residues. The germline CDR1 and CDR2 sequences are MNHEY and SVGAGI. In nucleotides, the CDR3 is TGTGCCAGCAGATCGACGACAGGGAGTAGCAATCAGCCCCAGCATTTT. Translating it yields CASRSTTGSSNQPQHF.

This clonotype was seen more than once but under ten times. This chain uses TRBV6-5 with TRBJ2-5; unclear D gene. The V gene lost 0 bases and the J gene lost 5 bases, with 7 bases spanning the gap. This CDR3 is built from 13 residues. Germline-derived CDR1 and CDR2 are MNHEY and SVGAGI. In DNA form, the CDR3 reads TGTGCCAGCAGTTACTCGGTGGTGGAGACCCAGTACTTC. Encoded protein: CASSYSVVETQYF.

This clonotype was counted ten times or more. The CDR3 region is CASSLVGTTYEQYF. The CDR3 DNA follows: TGTGCCAGCAGCTTGGTAGGCACCACCTACGAGCAGTACTTC. V is TRBV5-5 and J is TRBJ2-7; D gene uncertain. This CDR3 has 14 residues. Germline lookup yields CDR1 SGHKS and CDR2 YYEKEE (reference sequence). With 0 bases removed from V and 2 bases from J, the gap between germline ends came to 9 bases.

This clonotype was counted between two and nine times. This chain joins TRBV28 and TRBJ2-7; TRBD2 matches at 7 bases. In germline, CDR1 is MDHEN, CDR2 SYDVKM. V lost 6 bases, J lost 5 bases, and 13 bases stayed unmatched. There are 15 residues in the CDR3. The CDR3 sequence: CASSLPREGWNEQYF. The CDR3 DNA follows: TGTGCCAGCAGCCTACCTAGGGAGGGTTGGAACGAGCAGTACTTC.

The chain recombines TRBV4-1 with TRBJ2-1; possible D gene TRBD2, 5 bases. The CDR3 extends over 15 amino acids. The germline V and J ends were trimmed by 4 bases and 2 bases, with 12 bases remaining between them. Germline V gene sequence: CDR1 MGHRA, CDR2 YSYEKL. CDR3 residues: CASSRGDGTYNEQFF. CDR3 nucleotides: TGCGCCAGCAGCCGCGGCGACGGGACCTACAATGAGCAGTTCTTC.

The V call is TRBV20-1, the J call TRBJ2-1, with 9 nucleotides matching TRBD2. The CDR3 length is 15 residues. Trimming at V came to 6 bases and at J to 5 bases, leaving 11 bases not matched to a gene. Germline V CDR1 and CDR2: DFQATT, SNEGSKA (reference sequence). CDR3: CSAPDEREVNNEQFF. The CDR3 coding sequence is TGCAGTGCACCCGATGAGCGGGAGGTTAACAATGAGCAGTTCTTC.

The CDR3 DNA sequence: TGCAGTGCATACGACTTGCTAGCGGGCGTGGAGACCCAGTACTTC. Amino acids: CSAYDLLAGVETQYF. J is TRBJ2-5 and V is TRBV20-1; 8 positions agree with TRBD2. V lost 6 bases and J lost 5; bases outside the gene matches: 14. In germline, CDR1 is DFQATT, CDR2 SNEGSKA (reference sequence). This CDR3 region has 15 residues.

The chain employs TRBV29-1 and TRBJ1-2; 7 bases align to TRBD1. The germline V gene encodes CDR1 SQVTM and CDR2 ANQGSEA. The CDR3 contains 14 residues. After removal of 2 bases from V and 4 bases from J, the junction contained 7 bases not matched to a gene. The CDR3, as DNA: TGCAGCGTTGAACCGACAGGGCCTGGCTATGGCTACACCTTC. As protein: CSVEPTGPGYGYTF.

V gene TRBV12-3 or TRBV12-4 combines with J gene TRBJ2-1, with TRBD1 matching 9 bases. V lost 5 bases and J lost 4; bases outside the gene matches: 6. The CDR3 runs 15 residues. CDR3 residues: CASSEGQGRYNEQFF. Written as DNA, the CDR3 is TGTGCCAGCAGTGAGGGACAGGGAAGATACAATGAGCAGTTCTTC.

The chain employs TRBV20-1 and TRBJ2-1; 10 nucleotides align to TRBD2. The CDR3 loop spans 15 amino acids. The trim removed 5 bases at V and 3 bases at J, leaving 7 bases unmatched. Germline assignment: CDR1 DFQATT and CDR2 SNEGSKA (reference sequence). The CDR3 DNA sequence: TGCAGTGCTTTCCTACCTAGCGGGGGCTACAATGAGCAGTTCTTC. Its protein is CSAFLPSGGYNEQFF.

For this clonotype: Sequence at one end of the junction differs from germline and may be a read error. This chain joins TRBV6-4 and TRBJ2-1, with 7 bases lining up with TRBD2. This CDR3 contains 15 residues. The germline V gene has CDR1 MRHNA and CDR2 SNTAGT. CDR3 in DNA: TGTGCCAGCACAAAGGAAAGCGGGACTGGCAATGAGCAGATCTTC. It specifies CASTKESGTGNEQIF.

This clonotype came up a few times. This chain joins TRBV9 and TRBJ2-7; possibly TRBD1 or TRBD2 for D (6 bases each). The V gene lost 0 bases and the J gene lost 7 bases, with 14 bases spanning the gap. Looked up from germline, CDR1 is SGDLS and CDR2 is YYNGEE. The CDR3 sequence is 14 residues long. The CDR3 loop is CASSVDPPGAEQYF. The CDR3 DNA reads as TGTGCCAGCAGCGTAGATCCTCCGGGGGCGGAGCAGTACTTC.